This TCR beta chain comes out of a study of blood T cell repertoires in COVID-19. Only in-frame clones appear in the TCRdb table, and some are missing; sequencing was by immunoSEQ multiplex PCR. The sample yields approximately 300,000 clones, approximately 90% seen once. The specimen sequenced was peripheral blood. This TCR derives from a woman in her twenties or thirties with COVID-19, enrolled during active disease.

Here the CDR3 DNA reads TGCGCCAGCAGCCGCAGTACTGAAGCTTTCTTT. It encodes CASSRSTEAFF. This rearrangement joins TRBV4-1 to TRBJ1-1; D unclear. V lost 4 bases, J lost 5 bases, and 5 bases lay in between. Germline V gives CDR1 MGHRA, CDR2 YSYEKL. The length of the CDR3 is 11 residues.